What follows are 26 T cell receptor beta chains derived from one specimen sequenced in a study of Ad26.COV2.S vaccination and SARS-CoV-2 variants. Treatment specified: roughly 18 received Ad26.COV2.S at low or high dose, single or two shots; 5 received placebo; per-sample allocation not given. At day 63 after the first vaccine or placebo injection, samples were drawn. Assay used: immunoSEQ multiplex PCR; TCRdb lists only in-frame clones, some missing. The sample includes 400,000 to 450,000 clones, approximately 92% of them seen just once. The source was peripheral blood, collected in a trial of Ad26.COV2.S vaccine versus placebo. Receptors were obtained from a person aged 18-60 years who received the Ad26.COV2.S COVID-19 vaccine or a placebo.

This chain uses TRBV4-3 with TRBJ2-3; D is possibly TRBD2 (5 bases). Germline V gene lookup returns CDR1 LGHNA and CDR2 YSLEER. Trimming removed 0 bases from V and 4 bases from J, with 17 bases in between. The CDR3 runs to 17 residues. This CDR3 is CASSQEAGALAPDTQYF. CDR3 bases: TGCGCCAGCAGCCAAGAGGCGGGCGCGCTAGCACCAGATACGCAGTATTTT.

The chain carries TRBV7-2 and TRBJ1-5, with 8 nucleotides matching TRBD1. The CDR3 is 16 residues long. Germline CDR1 is SGHTA and CDR2 is FQGNSA. V lost 4 bases and J lost 0; bases outside the gene matches: 5. The CDR3, as DNA: TGTGCCAGCAGCTACACAGGGGGACTTAGCAATCAGCCCCAGCATTTT. It is translated as CASSYTGGLSNQPQHF.

This rearrangement joins TRBV2 to TRBJ1-5, with 7 bases identical to TRBD1. Germline CDR1 reads SNHLY; CDR2 reads FYNNEI. The CDR3 has 15 amino acids. V trimming: 4 bases; J trimming: 7 bases; junction bases outside the gene matches: 10. CDR3 nucleotide sequence: TGTGCCAGCAGTGCCCCCCCAGGGGGTGGGCAGCCCCAGCATTTT. This sequence encodes CASSAPPGGGQPQHF.

The table lists this clone with a count of one. This chain joins TRBV27 and TRBJ1-2; D is uncertain. V was trimmed by 4 bases and J by 3 bases, leaving 12 bases between them. This CDR3 contains 14 residues. The V gene's germline CDR1 is MNHEY and CDR2 SMNVEV (reference sequence). Written as DNA, the CDR3 is TGTGCCAGCAGTTATTACGGTAGTGACTATGGCTACACCTTC. Protein product: CASSYYGSDYGYTF.

A word on this clone: Other DNA sequences of this sample code for an identical CDR3. The V call is TRBV12-3 or TRBV12-4, the J call TRBJ2-3; D not certain. This CDR3 contains 13 residues. V was cut by 3 bases and J by 0 bases, with 4 bases left in between. DNA for the CDR3: TGTGCCAGCAGTTTGGGTAGCACAGATACGCAGTATTTT. It yields the protein CASSLGSTDTQYF.

The chain carries TRBV29-1 and TRBJ2-1; 10 positions match TRBD2. This CDR3 is 15 amino acids long. With 1 base clipped from V and 6 bases from J, the junction kept 6 bases outside the gene matches. Looked up from germline, CDR1 is SQVTM and CDR2 is ANQGSEA. The CDR3 DNA follows: TGCAGCGTTGAAGGTTCTAGCGGGGGTCCCAATGAGCAGTTCTTC. Encoded protein: CSVEGSSGGPNEQFF.

The V gene is TRBV11-2, the J gene TRBJ1-1; D is possibly TRBD1 (6 bases). Germline V CDR1 and CDR2: SGHAT, FQNNGV. V was trimmed by 6 bases and J by 1 base, leaving 9 bases between them. This CDR3 region has 13 residues. This CDR3 reads CASRSGQNTEAFF. CDR3 coding DNA: TGTGCCAGCAGGTCGGGACAGAACACTGAAGCTTTCTTT.

The chain links TRBV7-9 to TRBJ2-6, with 9 bases identical to TRBD1. Germline V CDR1 and CDR2: SEHNR, FQNEAQ (reference sequence). The CDR3 has 18 amino acids. J was trimmed by 0 bases and V by 3 bases; bases with no gene match: 6. Here the CDR3 reads CASSFWGQGISGANVLTF. CDR3 sequence (DNA): TGTGCCAGCAGCTTTTGGGGACAGGGAATCTCTGGGGCCAACGTCCTGACTTTC.

The rearrangement joins TRBV19 to TRBJ1-6; 10 nucleotides align to TRBD1. Germline lookup yields CDR1 LNHDA and CDR2 SQIVND (reference sequence). The CDR3 is 14 amino acids. Germline trimming cut 6 bases from V and 10 bases from J; bases unmatched to any gene: 6. The chain's CDR3 is CASRGQGLGSPLHF. CDR3 DNA sequence: TGTGCCAGTAGGGGACAGGGGTTGGGATCACCCCTCCACTTT. The whole variable domain, filled in from reference TRBV19 and TRBJ1-6, reads DGGITQSPKYLFRKEGQNVTLSCEQNLNHDAMYWYRQDPGQGLRLIYYSQIVNDFQKGDIAEGYSVSREKKESFPLTVTSAQKNPTAFYLCASRGQGLGSPLHFGNGTRLTVT.

This clone was recorded only once. This rearrangement joins TRBV19 to TRBJ2-7; D call uncertain. The V and J ends lost 5 bases and 3 bases respectively, with 17 bases between them. The germline V gene has CDR1 LNHDA and CDR2 SQIVND (reference sequence). CDR3 length: 15 residues. The CDR3 loop is CASSPLRGINYEQYF. CDR3 in DNA: TGTGCCAGTAGTCCTCTGAGAGGAATTAACTACGAGCAGTACTTC.

The chain is built from TRBV7-2 and TRBJ2-5; 9 bases fit TRBD2. The CDR3 consists of 18 residues. The J segment lost 5 bases and the V segment lost 3 bases, leaving 16 bases of the junction unmatched. Germline assignment: CDR1 SGHTA and CDR2 FQGNSA. CDR3 bases: TGTGCCAGCAGCTTCATCCCTATAGCGGGGGCCGGGGGGGAGACCCAGTACTTC. Translated: CASSFIPIAGAGGETQYF.

The chain is built from TRBV7-9 and TRBJ1-1, with TRBD1 as a possible D gene (6 bases). The germline gives CDR1 SEHNR, CDR2 FQNEAQ (reference sequence). V dropped 5 bases and J dropped 3 bases, with 22 bases sitting between them. CDR3 length: 17 residues. CDR3 sequence reads: CASSQPNRGGGDTEAFF. The DNA for the CDR3 is TGTGCCAGCAGCCAACCAAATCGGGGAGGGGGTGACACTGAAGCTTTCTTT.

V is TRBV19 and J is TRBJ1-2; 10 bases map to TRBD1. In germline, CDR1 is LNHDA, CDR2 SQIVND (reference sequence). The CDR3 contains 17 residues. The V segment lost 5 bases and the J segment 1 base; nucleotides outside the gene matches: 10. CDR3 sequence reads: CASSLNTGTGVNYGYTF. In nucleotides, the CDR3 is TGTGCCAGTAGTTTAAATACCGGGACAGGGGTTAACTATGGCTACACCTTC.

The chain links TRBV19 to TRBJ2-6; no clear D. Germline V gives CDR1 LNHDA, CDR2 SQIVND (reference sequence). The V end lost 7 bases, the J end lost 2 bases, and 6 bases lay between the germline ends. The CDR3 runs 13 residues. CDR3 protein: CASTQTGANVLTF. The CDR3 DNA follows: TGTGCCAGTACTCAGACTGGGGCCAACGTCCTGACTTTC.

This clone was observed a few times. V is TRBV3-1 (or the pseudogene TRBV3-2) and J is TRBJ1-3, with D uncertain. The CDR3 sequence is 14 residues long. The V end lost 1 base, the J end lost 4 bases, and 8 bases lay between the germline ends. Per the germline V gene, CDR1 is LGHDT and CDR2 is YNNKEL (reference sequence). Written as DNA, the CDR3 is TGTGCCAGCAGCCAAGCCCCATGGGGAAACACCATATATTTT. As protein: CASSQAPWGNTIYF.

The rearrangement uses TRBV4-1 and TRBJ2-5, with D hard to call. The CDR3 sequence is 15 residues long. Germline V gives CDR1 MGHRA, CDR2 YSYEKL. Trimming took 3 bases from V and 1 from J, leaving 12 bases between them. The chain's CDR3 is CASSQVAGPQETQYF. The CDR3 coding sequence is TGCGCCAGCAGCCAGGTGGCTGGGCCCCAAGAGACCCAGTACTTC.

The J gene is TRBJ2-7, the V gene TRBV5-1, with 11 bases identical to TRBD2. The V segment lost 5 bases and the J segment 4 bases; nucleotides outside the gene matches: 8. Per germline, CDR1 SGHRS and CDR2 YFSETQ. The CDR3 extends over 15 amino acids. CDR3 coding DNA: TGCGCCAGCAGTTTTAGCGGGGGGGCTTTGTACGAGCAGTACTTC. Translating gives CASSFSGGALYEQYF.

The gene calls are TRBV19 and TRBJ2-1, with D perhaps matching TRBD2 (5 bases). The CDR3 has 13 residues. Trimming cost V 5 bases and J 7 bases, with 12 bases left between them. The germline gives CDR1 LNHDA, CDR2 SQIVND (reference sequence). CDR3 coding DNA: TGTGCCAGTAGTGTCCTAGCTGCGAATGAGCAGTTCTTC. Amino acid sequence: CASSVLAANEQFF.

CDR3 DNA sequence: TGTGCCACCAGTGACCCGACCGAAAGCTATGGCTACACCTTC. Protein: CATSDPTESYGYTF. The V gene is TRBV24-1, the J gene TRBJ1-2; no firm D call. V gave up 4 bases and J gave up 4 bases, with 12 bases separating them. This CDR3 has 14 amino acids. Germline values: CDR1 KGHDR, CDR2 SFDVKD.

This chain connects TRBV10-3 to TRBJ2-5; a weak D match, TRBD2 (6 bases). CDR1 ENHRY and CDR2 SYGVKD come from the germline V gene. The CDR3 consists of 15 residues. The germline V and J ends were trimmed by 3 bases and 2 bases, with 13 bases remaining between them. The CDR3 nucleotides are TGTGCCATCAGTGAATGGGGACTGCTACAAGAGACCCAGTACTTC. This encodes CAISEWGLLQETQYF.

The chain links TRBV27 to TRBJ2-3; 11 bases line up with TRBD2. CDR1 and CDR2 (germline): MNHEY, SMNVEV (reference sequence). V was pared by 4 bases and J by 4 bases, with 4 bases of the junction left unmatched. The CDR3 runs 15 residues. CDR3 nucleotide sequence: TGTGCCAGCAGTTCAGTTAGCGGGGGGGCAGATACGCAGTATTTT. Encoded protein: CASSSVSGGADTQYF.

The chain links TRBV5-4 to TRBJ1-2; the D is unclear. Trimming removed 2 bases at V and 4 bases at J, with 15 bases between. Per germline, CDR1 SGHNT and CDR2 YYREEE (reference sequence). CDR3 length equals 15 residues. The CDR3 sequence is CASSFGGDTVYGYTF. The CDR3, as DNA: TGTGCCAGCAGCTTTGGTGGAGACACGGTCTATGGCTACACCTTC.

The chain carries TRBV5-5 and TRBJ1-2; 7 bases align to TRBD1. The CDR3 is 16 amino acids. The germline V gene encodes CDR1 SGHKS and CDR2 YYEKEE (reference sequence). Unmatched junction bases numbered 18, after V lost 2 bases and J lost 11 bases. The CDR3 DNA sequence: TGTGCCAGCAGCTTAGGACAGGAAGGGTTATTATATCGGTACACCTTC. Amino acid sequence: CASSLGQEGLLYRYTF.

The genes are TRBV6-2 or TRBV6-3 and TRBJ2-1, with no clear D. The CDR3 totals 12 residues. Trimming pared 2 bases from V and 7 bases from J, leaving 6 bases between. CDR1 MNHEY and CDR2 SVGEGT come from the germline V gene. The CDR3 nucleotides read TGTGCCAGCAGTTACCCCAGTAATGAGCAGTTCTTC. As protein: CASSYPSNEQFF.

This chain connects TRBV4-1 to TRBJ1-2; D gene unclear. The germline CDR1 and CDR2 sequences are MGHRA and YSYEKL. Between the trimmed V and J ends, which lost 1 base and 1 base, there was a span of 4 bases. The CDR3 has 13 residues. The CDR3 nucleotides read TGCGCCAGCAGCCAAGTCCGTAACTATGGCTACACCTTC. Encoded protein: CASSQVRNYGYTF.

The chain is built from TRBV5-1 and TRBJ1-6, with 9 bases matching TRBD1. The CDR3 covers 15 residues. The V segment lost 3 bases and the J segment 7 bases; nucleotides outside the gene matches: 5. In germline, CDR1 is SGHRS, CDR2 YFSETQ. Written as DNA, the CDR3 is TGCGCCAGCAGCTCCCAGGACAGGGGAAATTCACCCCTCCACTTT. Its protein product is CASSSQDRGNSPLHF.